The next 9 T cell receptor beta chains were all read from a single sample in a study of shared clonotypes between healthy human individuals. TCRdb keeps only in-frame clones here, not all; method: immunoSEQ multiplex PCR. Here the sample spans about 980,000 clones, 70% to 85% being singletons. The sample consisted of memory CD4+ T cells sorted from blood. Subset reported: CD45RA-negative fraction. Source of these receptors: a man younger than 35 in good health.

This clone came up once. The chain has TRBV27 and TRBJ1-6; D remains ambiguous. Germline V gene sequence: CDR1 MNHEY, CDR2 SMNVEV (reference sequence). V lost 6 bases, J lost 7 bases, and 13 bases lay in between. The CDR3 spans 14 residues. The CDR3 DNA is TGTGCCAGCAGACCCGAGGTAGAGAATTCACCCCTCCACTTT. Translation gives CASRPEVENSPLHF.

This clone was observed many times. The chain links TRBV15 to TRBJ1-2; D unclear. Trimming cost V 3 bases and J 3 bases, with 11 bases left between them. This CDR3 has 14 residues. Germline V gene data show CDR1 as LNHNV and CDR2 as YYDKDF (reference sequence). This chain's CDR3 is CATSSRLVDYGYTF. In DNA form, the CDR3 reads TGTGCCACCAGCAGTCGGCTGGTAGACTATGGCTACACCTTC. Full variable domain (missing parts from reference TRBV15 and TRBJ1-2): DAMVIQNPRYQVTQFGKPVTLSCSQTLNHNVMYWYQQKSSQAPKLLFHYYDKDFNNEADTPDNFQSRRPNTSFCFLDIRSPGLGDTAMYLCATSSRLVDYGYTFGSGTRLTVV.

CDR3 nucleotide sequence: TGTGCCAGCAGACAGGGGGCGTTGAATGAGCAGTTCTTC. Translating gives CASRQGALNEQFF. The chain joins TRBV6-1 to TRBJ2-1, with 9 bases that match TRBD1. With V trimmed by 6 bases and J by 7 bases, 4 bases remained unmatched. This CDR3 has 13 amino acids. Germline V CDR1 and CDR2: MNHNS, SASEGT.

The chain carries TRBV7-2 and TRBJ2-7; 12 nucleotides agree with TRBD1. V gave up 5 bases and J gave up 5 bases; unmatched junction bases: 7. This CDR3 is built from 15 residues. The germline V gene has CDR1 SGHTA and CDR2 FQGNSA. The chain's CDR3 is CASSRGQGAFNEQYF. In nucleotides, the CDR3 is TGTGCCAGCAGCCGGGGACAGGGGGCGTTTAACGAGCAGTACTTC. Full variable domain (missing parts from reference TRBV7-2 and TRBJ2-7): GAGVSQSPSNKVTEKGKDVELRCDPISGHTALYWYRQSLGQGLEFLIYFQGNSAPDKSGLPSDRFSAERTGGSVSTLTIQRTQQEDSAVYLCASSRGQGAFNEQYFGPGTRLTVT.

The chain employs TRBV7-3 and TRBJ2-2; 7 positions match TRBD1. The germline CDR1 and CDR2 sequences are SGHTA and FQGTGA. The V gene end was trimmed by 1 base and the J gene end by 4 bases; junction bases not matched to a gene: 0. This CDR3 spans 14 amino acids. The CDR3 protein is CASSLRQGTGELFF. The CDR3 DNA reads as TGTGCCAGCAGCTTAAGACAGGGCACCGGGGAGCTGTTTTTT.

The rearrangement uses TRBV4-1 and TRBJ2-7, with TRBD1 identical over 7 bases. The germline V gene encodes CDR1 MGHRA and CDR2 YSYEKL. The ends lost 1 base at V and 3 bases at J; junction bases unmatched: 6. This CDR3 contains 15 residues. The CDR3 coding sequence is TGCGCCAGCAGCCAAGTGACAGGGAACCGCTACGAGCAGTACTTC. Protein: CASSQVTGNRYEQYF.

This chain joins TRBV6-6 and TRBJ2-7, with a possible D match to TRBD1 (6 bases). In germline, CDR1 is MNHNY, CDR2 SVGAGI (reference sequence). Trimming shortened V by 5 bases and J by 3 bases, and 14 bases separated the two germline ends. This CDR3 spans 14 amino acids. The CDR3 sequence: CASSGWDTIYEQYF. The DNA for the CDR3 is TGTGCCAGCAGTGGATGGGACACTATCTACGAGCAGTACTTC.

This sequence joins TRBV21-1 and TRBJ2-7; the D call of TRBD1 is as the table states it, not checked on the DNA. TRBV21-1 is a known pseudogene. The CDR3 contains 15 residues. The CDR3 region has the DNA TGTGCCAGCAGCAAAACTAGGGACAGGGACCACGAGCAGTACTTC. Its protein is CASSKTRDRDHEQYF.

Comment on this clone: This same CDR3 is encoded by further DNA sequences in the sample. The V gene is TRBV20-1, the J gene TRBJ2-5, with D perhaps matching TRBD1 or TRBD2 (6 bases each). This CDR3 region has 11 residues. The V and J ends lost 6 bases and 5 bases respectively, with 10 bases between them. Germline V gene lookup returns CDR1 DFQATT and CDR2 SNEGSKA (reference sequence). The CDR3 nucleotides are TGCAGTGCCGAGGGGGGTGAGACCCAGTACTTC. Translation: CSAEGGETQYF.